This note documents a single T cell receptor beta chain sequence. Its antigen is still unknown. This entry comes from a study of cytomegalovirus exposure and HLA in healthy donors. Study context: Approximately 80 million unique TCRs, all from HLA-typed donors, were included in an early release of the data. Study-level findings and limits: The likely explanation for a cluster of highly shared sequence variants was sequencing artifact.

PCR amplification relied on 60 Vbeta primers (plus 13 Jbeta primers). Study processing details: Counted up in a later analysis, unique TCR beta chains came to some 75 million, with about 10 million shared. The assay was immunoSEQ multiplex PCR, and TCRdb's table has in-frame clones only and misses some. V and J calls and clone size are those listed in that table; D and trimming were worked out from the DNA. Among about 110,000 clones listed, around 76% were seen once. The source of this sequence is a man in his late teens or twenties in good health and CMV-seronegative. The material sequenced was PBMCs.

CDR3 protein: CASSLGTGINSNQPQHF. Here the CDR3 DNA reads TGCGCCAGCAGCTTGGGGACAGGGATTAATAGCAATCAGCCCCAGCATTTT. V usage is TRBV5-1 and J usage is TRBJ1-5, with 8 bases matching TRBD1. Germline V CDR1 and CDR2: SGHRS, YFSETQ. The CDR3 contains 17 residues. With 0 bases clipped from V and 0 bases from J, the junction kept 5 bases outside the gene matches.